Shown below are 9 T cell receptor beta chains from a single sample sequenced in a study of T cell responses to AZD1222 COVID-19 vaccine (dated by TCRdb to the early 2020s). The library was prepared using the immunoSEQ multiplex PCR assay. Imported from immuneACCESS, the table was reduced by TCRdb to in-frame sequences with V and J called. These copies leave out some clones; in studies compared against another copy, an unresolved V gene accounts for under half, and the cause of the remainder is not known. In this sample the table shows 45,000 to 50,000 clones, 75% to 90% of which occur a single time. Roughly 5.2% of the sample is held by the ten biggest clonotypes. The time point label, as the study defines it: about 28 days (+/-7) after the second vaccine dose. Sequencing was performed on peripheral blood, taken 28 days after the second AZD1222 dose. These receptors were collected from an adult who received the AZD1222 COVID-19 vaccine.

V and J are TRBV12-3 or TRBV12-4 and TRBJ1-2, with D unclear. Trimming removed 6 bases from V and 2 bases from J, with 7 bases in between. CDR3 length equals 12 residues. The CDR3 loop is CASRPGNYGYTF. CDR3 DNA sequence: TGTGCCAGCAGACCGGGAAACTATGGCTACACCTTC.

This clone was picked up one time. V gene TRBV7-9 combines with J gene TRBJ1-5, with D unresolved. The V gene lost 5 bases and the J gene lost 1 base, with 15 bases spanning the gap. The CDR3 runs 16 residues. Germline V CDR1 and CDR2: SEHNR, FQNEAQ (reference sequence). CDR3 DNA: TGTGCCAGCAGCCAGACCGGGGAGCTGAGCAATCAGCCCCAGCATTTT. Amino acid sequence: CASSQTGELSNQPQHF.

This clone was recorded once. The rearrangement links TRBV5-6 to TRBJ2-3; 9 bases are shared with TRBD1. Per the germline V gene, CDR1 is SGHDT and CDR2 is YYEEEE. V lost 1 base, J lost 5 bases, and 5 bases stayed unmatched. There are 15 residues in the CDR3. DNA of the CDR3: TGTGCCAGCAGCTTGCAAGGACAGGGGATAGATACGCAGTATTTT. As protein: CASSLQGQGIDTQYF. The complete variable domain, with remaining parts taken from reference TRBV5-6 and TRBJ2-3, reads DAGVTQSPTHLIKTRGQQVTLRCSPKSGHDTVSWYQQALGQGPQFIFQYYEEEERQRGNFPDRFSGHQFPNYSSELNVNALLLGDSALYLCASSLQGQGIDTQYFGPGTRLTVL.

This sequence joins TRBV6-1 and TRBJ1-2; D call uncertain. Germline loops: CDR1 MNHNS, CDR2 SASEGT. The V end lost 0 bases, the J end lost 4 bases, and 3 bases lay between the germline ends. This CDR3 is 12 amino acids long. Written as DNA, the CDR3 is TGTGCCAGCAGTGAAGCTGCCTATGGCTACACCTTC. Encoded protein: CASSEAAYGYTF.

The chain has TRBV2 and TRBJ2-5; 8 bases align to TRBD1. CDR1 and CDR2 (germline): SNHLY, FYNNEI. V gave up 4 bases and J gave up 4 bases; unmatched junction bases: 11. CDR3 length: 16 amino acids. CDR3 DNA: TGTGCCAGCAGTGTTTTGGGCAGGGGGCGAGGAGAGACCCAGTACTTC. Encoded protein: CASSVLGRGRGETQYF.

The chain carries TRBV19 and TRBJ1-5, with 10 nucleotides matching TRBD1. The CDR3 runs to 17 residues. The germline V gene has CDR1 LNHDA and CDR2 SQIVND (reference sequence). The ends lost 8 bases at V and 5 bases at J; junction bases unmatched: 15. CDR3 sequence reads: CASQRAPGQGTDQPQHF. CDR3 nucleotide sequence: TGTGCCAGTCAGAGGGCCCCGGGACAGGGGACCGATCAGCCCCAGCATTTT. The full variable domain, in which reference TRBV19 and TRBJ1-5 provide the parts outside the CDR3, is DGGITQSPKYLFRKEGQNVTLSCEQNLNHDAMYWYRQDPGQGLRLIYYSQIVNDFQKGDIAEGYSVSREKKESFPLTVTSAQKNPTAFYLCASQRAPGQGTDQPQHFGDGTRLSIL.

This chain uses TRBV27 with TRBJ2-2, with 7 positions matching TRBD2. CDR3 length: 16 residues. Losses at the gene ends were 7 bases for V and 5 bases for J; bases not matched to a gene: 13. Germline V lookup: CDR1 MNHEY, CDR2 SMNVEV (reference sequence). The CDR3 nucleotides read TGTGCCAGCAAACTGATTGCGGGAGCTGGGACCGGGGAGCTGTTTTTT. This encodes CASKLIAGAGTGELFF.

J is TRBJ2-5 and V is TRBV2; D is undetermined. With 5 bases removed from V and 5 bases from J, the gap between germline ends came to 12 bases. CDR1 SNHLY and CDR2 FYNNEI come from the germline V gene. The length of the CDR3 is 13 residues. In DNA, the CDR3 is TGTGCCAGCAGTATAAGCGCACGGGAGACCCAGTACTTC. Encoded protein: CASSISARETQYF. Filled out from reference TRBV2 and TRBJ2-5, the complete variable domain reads EPEVTQTPSHQVTQMGQEVILRCVPISNHLYFYWYRQILGQKVEFLVSFYNNEISEKSEIFDDQFSVERPDGSNFTLKIRSTKLEDSAMYFCASSISARETQYFGPGTRLLVL.

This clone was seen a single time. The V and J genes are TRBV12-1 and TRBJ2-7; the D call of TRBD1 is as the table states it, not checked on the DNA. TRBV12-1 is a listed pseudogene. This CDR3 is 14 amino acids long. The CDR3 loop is CASSPRQGADEQYF. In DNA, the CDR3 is TGTGCCAGCAGCCCTCGACAGGGGGCGGACGAGCAGTACTTC.